Ten or more counts support the clone carrying this T cell receptor beta chain. The sample comes from a study of molecular identifiers for immune sequencing clone quantification. From germline, CDR1 is SGHRS and CDR2 YFSETQ. The CDR3 runs to 15 residues. V trimming: 5 bases; J trimming: 3 bases; junction bases outside the gene matches: 6. MiXCR, applied by TCRdb to the PCR reads, yields one record per CDR3 protein. Among about 640,000 distinct CDR3 sequences, nearly 20% were seen once, and the ten largest hold 0.85%. As CD8+CD4-CCR7+CD45RA+ cells, naive CD8 T cells were sorted. The chain employs TRBV5-1 and TRBJ2-7, with 12 bases fitting TRBD2. The sequenced material came from naive CD8+ T cells from blood, with Jurkat cell RNA spiked in. Subset indicated: FACS-sorted CD8+CD4-CCR7+CD45RA+ naive T cells. The clonotype comes from a human donor in good health. Some libraries in this study had Jurkat cell RNA spiked in. Here the CDR3 DNA reads TGCGCCAGCAGTCTGACTAGCGGGAGTCTCTACGAGCAGTACTTC. Translating it yields CASSLTSGSLYEQYF.